This TCR beta chain appears in the sequencing data of a study of siplizumab effects on memory and regulatory T cells. The assay was immunoSEQ multiplex PCR, and TCRdb's table has in-frame clones only and misses some. The sample holds about 990 clones, 55% to 75% seen once. The mixed lymphocyte reaction cells were cocultured at 37°C for around 6 days. On this clone: Antigen unknown.

Trimming removed 5 bases from V and 0 bases from J, with 16 bases in between. Germline V CDR1 and CDR2: SEHNR, FQNEAQ (reference sequence). The CDR3 has 16 amino acids. Sequencing was carried out using CFSE-low (dividing) CD8+ T cells sorted from an allogeneic mixed lymphocyte reaction. The chain employs TRBV7-9 and TRBJ1-1, with D perhaps TRBD1 (5 bases). This TCR derives from a human donor in good health; the cells came from an allogeneic mixed lymphocyte reaction. The DNA for the CDR3 is TGTGCCAGCAGCACAAACCGGGACCGCCTGAACACTGAAGCTTTCTTT. Its translation: CASSTNRDRLNTEAFF.